This T cell receptor (beta chain) was sequenced for a study of T cell repertoires in cytomegalovirus infection. Study-wide findings and caveats: Identification of carriers of CMV plus the relevant HLA was achieved through cumulative public TCR beta family frequency. HLA-C-restricted CMV-specific TCR beta clonotypes prevailed in the ex vivo response.

MiXCR, run by TCRdb on the reads, gives a single entry per CDR3 protein. The table lists 140,000 to 150,000 distinct CDR3 sequences, over 30% of them singletons, with around half in the top ten. Worth noting for this clonotype: Its antigen remains unknown.

The CDR3 extends over 16 amino acids. The V and J ends lost 2 bases and 3 bases, in that order; junction bases with no gene match: 6. Per germline, CDR1 SEHNR and CDR2 FQNEAQ (reference sequence). This receptor was taken from a human donor in good health (CMV status not recorded). Some clones in this sample may be carry-over from other donors' samples. The sequences come from CD8+ T cells from cultured PBMCs, collected from culture after CMV antigen stimulation. The chain couples TRBV7-9 to TRBJ1-4, with 7 bases matching TRBD1. The CDR3 DNA reads as TGTGCCAGCAGCTTATTCGGAGACAGGGCTAATGAAAAACTGTTTTTT. This codes for CASSLFGDRANEKLFF.